What follows describes a single T cell receptor beta chain. This sample stems from a study of blood T cell repertoires in COVID-19. Per the study methods: Cell counts per sample came from amplifying reference gene primers. This table comes from immunoSEQ multiplex PCR, and its TCRdb copy is limited to in-frame clones, with some not included. V and J calls and clone size are copied from that table; D and trimming were computed from the DNA. The table lists about 480,000 clones, 75% to 90% of them singletons. The CDR3 totals 15 residues. Germline CDR1 SGHVS, CDR2 FNYEAQ. Trimming left V 2 bases short and J 4 bases short, with 9 bases between.

Material: peripheral blood. V usage is TRBV7-6 and J usage is TRBJ1-6; D not certain. This clonotype was sampled from a woman in her 30s with acute or convalescent COVID-19. CDR3 DNA: TGTGCCAGCAGCTTACTAGTGGGTTATAATTCACCCCTCCACTTT. It codes for CASSLLVGYNSPLHF.